The 17 T cell receptor beta chains presented below share a single source sample, sequenced in a study of shared clonotypes between healthy human individuals. Sequencing used immunoSEQ multiplex PCR; TCRdb keeps in-frame clones, though not all of them. The sample has roughly 2,500,000 clones, 93% seen once. What was sequenced was naive CD4+ T cells from PBMCs. Subset in this sample: CD45RA+ positively selected. All receptors come from a man aged 18 to 29 in good health. Some clones in this sample may be carry-over from other donors' samples.

The CDR3 loop is CASSLGYWRETQYF. DNA for the CDR3: TGTGCCAGCAGCTTGGGATACTGGAGAGAGACCCAGTACTTC. The V call is TRBV5-6, the J call TRBJ2-5; no firm D call. Trimming pared 0 bases from V and 4 bases from J, leaving 10 bases between. The germline V gene encodes CDR1 SGHDT and CDR2 YYEEEE. The CDR3 runs 14 residues. Variable domain in full (rest from reference TRBV5-6 and TRBJ2-5): DAGVTQSPTHLIKTRGQQVTLRCSPKSGHDTVSWYQQALGQGPQFIFQYYEEEERQRGNFPDRFSGHQFPNYSSELNVNALLLGDSALYLCASSLGYWRETQYFGPGTRLLVL.

The chain has TRBV28 and TRBJ1-1, with 9 bases that match TRBD1. CDR3 length: 16 residues. Trimming took 4 bases from V and 3 from J; bases not matched to a gene: 9. Germline V gene sequence: CDR1 MDHEN, CDR2 SYDVKM. CDR3 sequence (DNA): TGTGCCAGCAGTTCCCACTCGGGACAGGGTTACACTGAAGCTTTCTTT. Translation: CASSSHSGQGYTEAFF.

Comment on this clone: Other DNA sequences within the sample encode an identical CDR3. The chain recombines TRBV28 with TRBJ2-2; D perhaps matches TRBD2 (5 bases). CDR1 and CDR2 (germline): MDHEN, SYDVKM. V was clipped by 5 bases and J by 6 bases, with 10 bases between them. This CDR3 has 13 amino acids. The CDR3 sequence: CASSLGGPGELFF. CDR3 nucleotides: TGTGCCAGCAGTCTTGGCGGGCCCGGGGAGCTGTTTTTT.

The chain carries TRBV4-1 and TRBJ2-7; 9 bases agree with TRBD2. The germline CDR1 and CDR2 sequences are MGHRA and YSYEKL. V lost 0 bases, J lost 4 bases, and 13 bases stayed unmatched. The CDR3 covers 18 residues. This CDR3 reads CASSQDPGRGLAIYEQYF. CDR3 coding DNA: TGCGCCAGCAGCCAAGACCCTGGTAGAGGACTAGCGATTTACGAGCAGTACTTC.

The chain uses TRBV10-3 and TRBJ2-5, with TRBD1 as a possible D gene (6 bases). Germline V gene lookup returns CDR1 ENHRY and CDR2 SYGVKD. The CDR3 is 11 residues long. Trimming pared 10 bases from V and 5 bases from J, leaving 11 bases between. The CDR3 sequence: CATGTPETQYF. CDR3 bases: TGTGCCACGGGGACACCGGAGACCCAGTACTTC.

This sequence joins TRBV28 and TRBJ2-5, with D perhaps TRBD2 (7 bases). V was shortened by 3 bases and J by 2 bases, with 13 bases between the two germline ends. Germline loops: CDR1 MDHEN, CDR2 SYDVKM. This CDR3 has 15 amino acids. CDR3 protein: CASSFKGGVQETQYF. DNA of the CDR3: TGTGCCAGCAGTTTTAAGGGGGGGGTTCAAGAGACCCAGTACTTC.

Concerning this clone itself: Additional DNA sequences in this sample encode the identical CDR3. V is TRBV19 and J is TRBJ1-5, with 9 bases identical to TRBD1. The CDR3 totals 15 residues. CDR1 is LNHDA and CDR2 is SQIVND in the germline V gene (reference sequence). V dropped 1 base and J dropped 7; count of bases not matched to a gene: 5. CDR3 DNA sequence: TGTGCCAGTAGTATAGGCGGGACAGGGAACCAGCCCCAGCATTTT. Translated, it gives CASSIGGTGNQPQHF.

The rearrangement joins TRBV4-2 to TRBJ2-2; D is unclear. Looked up from germline, CDR1 is LGHNA and CDR2 is YNFKEQ. V was pared by 1 base and J by 1 base, with 7 bases between. The CDR3 totals 15 residues. Here the CDR3 DNA reads TGTGCCAGCAGCCAAGTCGCCCAGAACACCGGGGAGCTGTTTTTT. It translates to CASSQVAQNTGELFF.

The V and J genes are TRBV5-1 and TRBJ1-4; D gene unclear. Trimming took off 1 base at V and 8 bases at J, with 12 bases between the two ends. Germline CDR1 reads SGHRS; CDR2 reads YFSETQ. CDR3 size: 14 residues. CDR3 in amino acids: CASSLTLTSEKLFF. DNA for the CDR3: TGCGCCAGCAGCTTGACCCTTACAAGCGAAAAACTGTTTTTT.

The V gene is TRBV27, the J gene TRBJ2-7; TRBD1 matches at 7 bases. The V gene's germline CDR1 is MNHEY and CDR2 SMNVEV (reference sequence). Unmatched junction bases numbered 0, after V lost 2 bases and J lost 5 bases. The CDR3 runs 12 residues. CDR3 amino acids: CASSLTGDEQYF. CDR3 sequence (DNA): TGTGCCAGCAGTTTAACAGGGGACGAGCAGTACTTC.

The V call is TRBV7-8, the J call TRBJ1-2; the match to TRBD1 covers 10 bases. CDR3 size: 13 residues. Looked up from germline, CDR1 is SGHVS and CDR2 is FQNEAQ. Trimming removed 5 bases from V and 5 bases from J; junction bases left unmatched: 2. This CDR3 reads CASSKDRGYGYTF. The CDR3 bases are TGTGCCAGCAGCAAGGACAGGGGGTATGGCTACACCTTC.

This clone was counted a single time. The chain combines TRBV4-2 with TRBJ2-5, with 9 bases that match TRBD2. The CDR3 has 17 residues. Germline loops: CDR1 LGHNA, CDR2 YNFKEQ. The trim removed 0 bases at V and 4 bases at J, leaving 9 bases unmatched. The CDR3 spells CASSQEPLSGRGETQYF. In DNA, the CDR3 is TGTGCCAGCAGCCAAGAACCCCTTAGCGGGAGAGGAGAGACCCAGTACTTC.

This chain uses TRBV28 with TRBJ2-7, with TRBD1 identical over 7 bases. CDR1 is MDHEN, CDR2 SYDVKM, per germline. The CDR3 runs to 18 residues. J lost 4 bases, V lost 5 bases, and 20 bases had no gene match. The CDR3 sequence: CASSPGDRVPTLPYEQYF. In DNA, the CDR3 is TGTGCCAGCAGTCCGGGCGACAGGGTCCCTACGCTTCCTTACGAGCAGTACTTC.

The genes are TRBV7-3 and TRBJ2-2; tentative D call: TRBD1 (5 bases). The CDR3 has 16 amino acids. Germline values: CDR1 SGHTA, CDR2 FQGTGA. The V end lost 1 base, the J end lost 2 bases, and 11 bases lay between the germline ends. CDR3 residues: CASSLMAGLNTGELFF. The CDR3 DNA sequence: TGTGCCAGCAGCTTAATGGCAGGGCTAAACACCGGGGAGCTGTTTTTT.

Comments on this clone: This specimen includes other DNA sequences encoding the same CDR3. The chain employs TRBV18 and TRBJ2-7; 11 bases are a match to TRBD1. This CDR3 comprises 15 residues. Germline V lookup: CDR1 KGHSH, CDR2 LQKENI. V shed 3 bases and J 6 bases; nucleotides not matched to a gene: 7. CDR3 protein: CASSPSGTGGSEQYF. The DNA for the CDR3 is TGTGCCAGCTCACCTTCCGGGACAGGGGGGAGCGAGCAGTACTTC.

This chain links TRBV11-2 with TRBJ2-7, with D perhaps TRBD1 or TRBD2 (5 bases each). V was shortened by 5 bases and J by 2 bases, with 13 bases between the two germline ends. The CDR3 is 14 residues long. Germline values: CDR1 SGHAT, CDR2 FQNNGV. This CDR3 reads CASSPPEGTYEQYF. The CDR3 DNA sequence: TGTGCCAGCAGCCCCCCCGAGGGGACCTACGAGCAGTACTTC.

The V gene is TRBV10-3, the J gene TRBJ2-3, with 7 bases lining up with TRBD1. Germline V gives CDR1 ENHRY, CDR2 SYGVKD. With 6 bases clipped from V and 2 bases from J, the junction kept 5 bases outside the gene matches. The CDR3 loop spans 14 amino acids. CDR3 DNA sequence: TGTGCCATCAGAAGGGGACAGAACACAGATACGCAGTATTTT. This encodes CAIRRGQNTDTQYF.